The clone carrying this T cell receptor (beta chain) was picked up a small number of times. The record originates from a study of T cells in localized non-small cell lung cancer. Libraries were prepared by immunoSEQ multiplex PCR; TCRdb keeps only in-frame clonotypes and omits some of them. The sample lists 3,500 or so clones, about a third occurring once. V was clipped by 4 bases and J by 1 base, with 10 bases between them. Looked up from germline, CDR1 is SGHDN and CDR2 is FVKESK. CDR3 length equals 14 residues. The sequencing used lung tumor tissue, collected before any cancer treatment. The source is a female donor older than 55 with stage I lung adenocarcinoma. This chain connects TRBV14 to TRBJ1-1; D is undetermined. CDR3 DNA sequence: TGTGCCAGCAGCCCGACCCTATGGAACACTGAAGCTTTCTTT. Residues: CASSPTLWNTEAFF.